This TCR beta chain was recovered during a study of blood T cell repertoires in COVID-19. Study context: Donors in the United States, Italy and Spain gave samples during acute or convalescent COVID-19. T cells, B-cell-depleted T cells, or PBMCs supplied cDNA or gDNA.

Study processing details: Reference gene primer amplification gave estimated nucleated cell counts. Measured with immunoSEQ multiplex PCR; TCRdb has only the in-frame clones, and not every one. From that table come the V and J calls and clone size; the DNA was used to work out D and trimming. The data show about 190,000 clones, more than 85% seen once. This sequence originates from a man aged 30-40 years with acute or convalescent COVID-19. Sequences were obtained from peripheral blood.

The CDR3 DNA follows: TGTGCCAGCAGCCTGGGGGGTCAGCCCCAGCATTTT. Its protein is CASSLGGQPQHF. This chain links TRBV4-2 with TRBJ1-5, with a possible D match to TRBD1 (5 bases). Per germline, CDR1 LGHNA and CDR2 YNFKEQ. Trimming took 4 bases from V and 6 from J, leaving 7 bases between them. The CDR3 contains 12 residues.